Following are 16 T cell receptor beta chains from one sample sequenced in a study of beta chain features in type 1 diabetes. Of the isolated RNA, all was reverse transcribed, and so the sequenced material was expressed TCRB transcripts. Profiled with immunoSEQ multiplex PCR; TCRdb holds only in-frame clones, not every one. The data show roughly 370,000 clones, approximately 15% seen once. Sequencing used naive CD4+ T cells from blood. All receptors come from a man in his thirties or forties in good health.

V is TRBV6-6 and J is TRBJ1-1, with 8 bases identical to TRBD1. The V segment lost 6 bases and the J segment 0 bases; nucleotides outside the gene matches: 6. Germline CDR1 is MNHNY and CDR2 is SVGAGI (reference sequence). The CDR3 covers 15 residues. DNA for the CDR3: TGTGCCAGCAGCCGTAGACAGGGGCTGAACACTGAAGCTTTCTTT. Its translation is CASSRRQGLNTEAFF.

The chain couples TRBV25-1 to TRBJ2-5; 10 bases agree with TRBD2. V dropped 0 bases and J dropped 2; count of bases not matched to a gene: 3. Germline assignment: CDR1 MGHDK and CDR2 SYGVNS. The CDR3 spans 16 residues. The CDR3, as DNA: TGTGCCAGCAGTGAATATCGACTAGCGGGTCAAGAGACCCAGTACTTC. Amino acid sequence: CASSEYRLAGQETQYF.

The chain recombines TRBV7-9 with TRBJ2-7; 11 bases align to TRBD2. The CDR3 extends over 15 amino acids. Per the germline V gene, CDR1 is SEHNR and CDR2 is FQNEAQ (reference sequence). The trim removed 5 bases at V and 4 bases at J, leaving 7 bases unmatched. CDR3 sequence (DNA): TGTGCCAGCAGCCTCCTTAGCGGGGGGGCTTACGAGCAGTACTTC. The encoded protein is CASSLLSGGAYEQYF.

On this clone itself: A single base separates this from a much larger clone, so it may be a read error. Other DNA sequences of this sample code for an identical CDR3. This chain uses TRBV7-2 with TRBJ1-1; possibly TRBD1 for D (6 bases). Germline V gene lookup returns CDR1 SGHTA and CDR2 FQGNSA. This CDR3 is 13 amino acids long. Trimming stripped 4 bases from V and 1 base from J, with 7 bases between. CDR3 sequence: CASSSDRNTEAFF. The CDR3 region has the DNA TGTGCCAGCAGCTCGGACAGGAACACTGAAGCTTTCTTT. The full variable domain, completed using reference TRBV7-2 and TRBJ1-1, is GAGVSQSPSNKVTEKGKDVELRCDPISGHTALYWYRQSLGQGLEFLIYFQGNSAPDKSGLPSDRFSAERTGGSVSTLTIQRTQQEDSAVYLCASSSDRNTEAFFGQGTRLTVV.

This clone was found a few times. This chain uses TRBV19 with TRBJ1-1, with TRBD1 matching over 9 bases. The J segment lost 6 bases and the V segment lost 10 bases, leaving 15 bases of the junction unmatched. This CDR3 comprises 15 residues. CDR1 is LNHDA and CDR2 is SQIVND in the germline V gene (reference sequence). In nucleotides, the CDR3 is TGTGCCACCTTGGGACAGGGACGAACGTTGGCTGAAGCTTTCTTT. Its translation: CATLGQGRTLAEAFF.

The rearrangement joins TRBV11-2 to TRBJ1-1; D possibly corresponds to TRBD1 (6 bases). CDR3 length: 14 residues. V was cut by 4 bases and J by 1 base, with 10 bases left in between. Looked up from germline, CDR1 is SGHAT and CDR2 is FQNNGV. CDR3 in DNA: TGTGCCAGCAGCTCCGTCAGGGGGAACACTGAAGCTTTCTTT. Encoded protein: CASSSVRGNTEAFF. The full variable domain, rest sourced from reference TRBV11-2 and TRBJ1-1, is EAGVAQSPRYKIIEKRQSVAFWCNPISGHATLYWYQQILGQGPKLLIQFQNNGVVDDSQLPKDRFSAERLKGVDSTLKIQPAKLEDSAVYLCASSSVRGNTEAFFGQGTRLTVV.

The rearrangement uses TRBV5-1 and TRBJ2-1; TRBD1 agrees at 9 bases. After removal of 1 base from V and 2 bases from J, the junction contained 1 base not matched to a gene. Germline values: CDR1 SGHRS, CDR2 YFSETQ. This CDR3 has 15 residues. CDR3 sequence: CASSLRTGAYNEQFF. CDR3 DNA sequence: TGCGCCAGCAGCTTGCGGACAGGGGCCTACAATGAGCAGTTCTTC.

The chain carries TRBV5-1 and TRBJ1-1, with 7 bases that match TRBD1. V dropped 0 bases and J dropped 8; count of bases not matched to a gene: 4. CDR3 length equals 13 residues. Germline-derived CDR1 and CDR2 are SGHRS and YFSETQ. The CDR3 loop reads CASSLGQGEEAFF. The DNA for the CDR3 is TGCGCCAGCAGCTTGGGACAGGGAGAAGAAGCTTTCTTT.

This clone occurred a few times. The V and J genes are TRBV7-6 and TRBJ2-3; 9 positions agree with TRBD1. The V segment lost 3 bases and the J segment 4 bases; nucleotides outside the gene matches: 14. Looked up from germline, CDR1 is SGHVS and CDR2 is FNYEAQ. The CDR3 extends over 18 amino acids. The chain's CDR3 is CASSFTPGGQGGPDTQYF. In DNA form, the CDR3 reads TGTGCCAGCAGCTTCACTCCCGGGGGACAGGGTGGCCCAGATACGCAGTATTTT.

The V and J genes are TRBV5-1 and TRBJ2-2; 11 nucleotides agree with TRBD2. Germline CDR1 SGHRS, CDR2 YFSETQ. This CDR3 comprises 18 residues. Trimming took 0 bases from V and 3 from J; bases not matched to a gene: 7. CDR3 DNA sequence: TGCGCCAGCAGCTTGGCCCCTACTAGCGGGAGTTACACCGGGGAGCTGTTTTTT. Residues: CASSLAPTSGSYTGELFF. Using reference TRBV5-1 and TRBJ2-2 for the parts outside the CDR3, the full variable domain is KAGVTQTPRYLIKTRGQQVTLSCSPISGHRSVSWYQQTPGQGLQFLFEYFSETQRNKGNFPGRFSGRQFSNSRSEMNVSTLELGDSALYLCASSLAPTSGSYTGELFFGEGSRLTVL.

The chain couples TRBV29-1 to TRBJ1-2; 9 bases line up with TRBD1. This CDR3 comprises 15 residues. V trimming: 6 bases; J trimming: 4 bases; junction bases outside the gene matches: 12. The V gene's germline CDR1 is SQVTM and CDR2 ANQGSEA. CDR3 loop: CSVGTGQTLFYGYTF. CDR3 in DNA: TGCAGCGTCGGGACAGGGCAGACTCTTTTCTATGGCTACACCTTC. Full variable domain (rest looked up from reference TRBV29-1 and TRBJ1-2): SAVISQKPSRDICQRGTSLTIQCQVDSQVTMMFWYRQQPGQSLTLIATANQGSEATYESGFVIDKFPISRPNLTFSTLTVSNMSPEDSSIYLCSVGTGQTLFYGYTFGSGTRLTVV.

This chain uses TRBV15 with TRBJ2-5, with D tentatively TRBD1 or TRBD2 (5 bases each). This CDR3 spans 14 amino acids. In germline, CDR1 is LNHNV, CDR2 YYDKDF (reference sequence). Deletions cut 0 bases from V and 5 bases from J, with 10 bases between. CDR3 sequence (DNA): TGTGCCACCAGCAGAGAGGGGGTATTGGAGACCCAGTACTTC. Protein: CATSREGVLETQYF.

The chain recombines TRBV7-8 with TRBJ2-4; 13 positions match TRBD2. Germline loops: CDR1 SGHVS, CDR2 FQNEAQ. This CDR3 contains 14 residues. Losses at the gene ends were 5 bases for V and 14 bases for J; bases not matched to a gene: 9. CDR3 coding DNA: TGTGCCAGCAGCGGAACTAGCGGGAGGGCCTCTAAGTACTTC. Residues: CASSGTSGRASKYF.

A few counts support this clone. This rearrangement joins TRBV25-1 to TRBJ2-5; D is unclear. This CDR3 has 13 residues. V lost 5 bases and J lost 5, with 12 bases in between. The germline V gene encodes CDR1 MGHDK and CDR2 SYGVNS. CDR3 sequence (DNA): TGTGCCAGCAGTTTGGTGGGTTTGGAGACCCAGTACTTC. It yields the protein CASSLVGLETQYF.

This sequence joins TRBV7-9 and TRBJ1-4; no reliable D call. The CDR3 contains 13 residues. From germline, CDR1 is SEHNR and CDR2 FQNEAQ (reference sequence). Trimming stripped 5 bases from V and 4 bases from J, with 8 bases between. The CDR3 region is CASSKSDNEKLFF. The CDR3 DNA sequence: TGTGCCAGCAGCAAATCCGATAATGAAAAACTGTTTTTT.

The J gene is TRBJ2-2, the V gene TRBV14, with D uncertain. Trimming pared 2 bases from V and 7 bases from J, leaving 8 bases between. Germline CDR1 reads SGHDN; CDR2 reads FVKESK. The CDR3 runs 13 residues. CDR3 loop: CASSQKSLGELFF. CDR3 nucleotides: TGTGCCAGCAGCCAAAAATCTCTCGGGGAGCTGTTTTTT.